This T cell receptor beta chain was profiled in a study of vaccination effects on CD4 cells after COVID-19. Only in-frame clones appear in the TCRdb table, and some are missing; sequencing was by immunoSEQ multiplex PCR. The sample lists 31,000 or so clones, roughly 70% occurring once. Study-wide points: By a late point after vaccination, infection- and vaccine-induced clones had shrunk markedly through clonal contraction.

A note on this clone: What it binds is unknown.

An approximately 10-day culture period preceded the isolation of CD4+ T cells. The sequence derives from a human donor who received a COVID-19 vaccine. The sequencing used CD4+ T cells from PBMCs cultured without peptide, collected before COVID-19 vaccination.

In DNA form, the CDR3 reads TGCGCCAGCAGCTTACTAGGGGGCGCTGGGGCCAACGTCCTGACTTTC. This sequence encodes CASSLLGGAGANVLTF. The chain combines TRBV5-1 with TRBJ2-6, with 7 bases lining up with TRBD1. Germline V gives CDR1 SGHRS, CDR2 YFSETQ. This CDR3 has 16 residues. The J segment lost 2 bases and the V segment lost 2 bases, leaving 4 bases of the junction unmatched.